These 20 T cell receptor beta chains were sequenced from one sample in a study of T cells after posttransplantation cyclophosphamide. TCRdb's table, derived via immunoSEQ multiplex PCR, lists solely in-frame clones and lacks some. The specimen has some 40,000 clones, none found just once. Sequenced material: PBMCs. The receptor set was obtained from a woman in her 50s in good health and a related stem cell transplant donor.

Ten or more counts support this clone. The genes are TRBV7-2 and TRBJ2-1; weak D call: TRBD2 (5 bases). CDR1 and CDR2 from the germline V gene are SGHTA and FQGNSA. V lost 0 bases, J lost 2 bases, and 5 bases lay in between. This CDR3 is 14 amino acids long. The CDR3 here is CASSLAGAYNEQFF. In DNA, the CDR3 is TGTGCCAGCAGCTTAGCGGGAGCCTACAATGAGCAGTTCTTC.

The chain combines TRBV28 with TRBJ1-6; possible D gene TRBD1, 6 bases. Trimming took 2 bases from V and 10 from J, leaving 18 bases between them. In germline, CDR1 is MDHEN, CDR2 SYDVKM. This CDR3 has 16 residues. The CDR3 DNA is TGTGCCAGCAGTTTAGCGGACGGGGGGGCGGACTCACCCCTCCACTTT. Amino acid sequence: CASSLADGGADSPLHF.

This clone was seen repeatedly, ten times or more. The same CDR3 also results from other DNA sequences found in this sample. This rearrangement joins TRBV7-2 to TRBJ1-1; TRBD1 is a possible D gene (5 bases). V shed 1 base and J shed 0 bases, with 6 bases lying between them. Germline V gene lookup returns CDR1 SGHTA and CDR2 FQGNSA. The length of the CDR3 is 14 residues. In nucleotides, the CDR3 is TGTGCCAGCAGCTTAGGGGGGGTGAACACTGAAGCTTTCTTT. Translating it yields CASSLGGVNTEAFF.

This clone was observed many times. This rearrangement joins TRBV19 to TRBJ1-1, with 8 nucleotides matching TRBD1. This CDR3 contains 16 residues. V dropped 5 bases and J dropped 8; count of bases not matched to a gene: 16. Per germline, CDR1 LNHDA and CDR2 SQIVND (reference sequence). This chain's CDR3 is CASSRLHQRTGSEAFF. The CDR3, as DNA: TGTGCCAGTAGTCGACTACACCAACGGACAGGGAGCGAAGCTTTCTTT.

This clone was observed a few times. J is TRBJ2-5 and V is TRBV27; the match to TRBD2 covers 12 bases. The J call may be mistaken, given a closer DNA end match to TRBJ2-7. This CDR3 spans 14 amino acids. In germline, CDR1 is MNHEY, CDR2 SMNVEV (reference sequence). The DNA for the CDR3 is TGTGCCAGCAGTCGGACTAGCGGGGAGTACGAGCAGTACTTC. This codes for CASSRTSGEYEQYF.

Ten or more counts support this clone. The V gene is TRBV7-3, the J gene TRBJ2-2, with 8 bases fitting TRBD2. The CDR3 spans 15 residues. Per the germline V gene, CDR1 is SGHTA and CDR2 is FQGTGA. After removal of 5 bases from V and 4 bases from J, the junction contained 6 bases not matched to a gene. Here the CDR3 reads CASSSGLATTGELFF. CDR3 nucleotides: TGTGCCAGCAGCAGCGGACTAGCCACCACCGGGGAGCTGTTTTTT.

A few counts support this clone. The rearrangement uses TRBV6-4 and TRBJ2-3; 16 bases agree with TRBD2. CDR3 length: 17 residues. In germline, CDR1 is MRHNA, CDR2 SNTAGT. The V and J ends lost 8 bases and 3 bases, in that order; junction bases with no gene match: 8. The CDR3 DNA reads as TGTGCCAGCCCGGGACTAGCGGGGGGGCCACGGACAGATACGCAGTATTTT. Its protein is CASPGLAGGPRTDTQYF.

This clone was seen ten or more times. The V gene is TRBV9, the J gene TRBJ1-2; possibly TRBD1 for D (5 bases). V dropped 0 bases and J dropped 8 bases, with 20 bases sitting between them. CDR1 SGDLS and CDR2 YYNGEE come from the germline V gene. The CDR3 contains 16 residues. CDR3 loop: CASSVAGWGGANGYTF. CDR3 nucleotide sequence: TGTGCCAGCAGCGTAGCGGGGTGGGGAGGGGCGAACGGCTACACCTTC.

This clone has a count of ten or more. The J gene is TRBJ2-7, the V gene TRBV7-2; 7 bases agree with TRBD1. Trimming took 5 bases from V and 2 from J; bases not matched to a gene: 9. Germline loops: CDR1 SGHTA, CDR2 FQGNSA. The CDR3 sequence is 15 residues long. The CDR3 loop reads CASSPGDRRTYEQYF. The DNA of the CDR3 is TGTGCCAGCAGCCCAGGGGACAGACGAACCTACGAGCAGTACTTC. Complete variable domain (other parts from reference TRBV7-2 and TRBJ2-7): GAGVSQSPSNKVTEKGKDVELRCDPISGHTALYWYRQSLGQGLEFLIYFQGNSAPDKSGLPSDRFSAERTGGSVSTLTIQRTQQEDSAVYLCASSPGDRRTYEQYFGPGTRLTVT.

This clone has a count of ten or more. The chain combines TRBV7-8 with TRBJ1-1; the match to TRBD1 covers 8 bases. The CDR3 has 16 amino acids. Trimming removed 1 base from V and 6 bases from J; junction bases left unmatched: 10. Per germline, CDR1 SGHVS and CDR2 FQNEAQ. In nucleotides, the CDR3 is TGTGCCAGCAGCTTAGGGGGCGGACAGGGTACCCCTGAAGCTTTCTTT. This codes for CASSLGGGQGTPEAFF.

This clone appeared many times. The rearrangement joins TRBV6-1 to TRBJ2-2, with D possibly matching TRBD1 (5 bases). Germline CDR1 reads MNHNS; CDR2 reads SASEGT. The CDR3 consists of 21 residues. V lost 0 bases and J 5 bases, leaving 28 bases between the germline ends. Written as DNA, the CDR3 is TGTGCCAGCAGTGAAGCGCTTCTGGCTTCTTGGGGTGCAAGGGGTACCGGGGAGCTGTTTTTT. It translates to CASSEALLASWGARGTGELFF.

This clone was counted at least ten times. The chain couples TRBV27 to TRBJ2-2; TRBD1 might be the D (6 bases). The V gene lost 6 bases and the J gene lost 1 base, with 9 bases spanning the gap. CDR3 size: 14 residues. Germline V lookup: CDR1 MNHEY, CDR2 SMNVEV (reference sequence). The CDR3 region has the DNA TGTGCCAGCAGCCTGACAGGGAACACCGGGGAGCTGTTTTTT. Translating gives CASSLTGNTGELFF.

The sample holds many counts of this clone. The V and J genes are TRBV4-2 and TRBJ2-5, with D tentatively TRBD2 (5 bases). V gave up 2 bases and J gave up 4 bases, with 14 bases separating them. The germline gives CDR1 LGHNA, CDR2 YNFKEQ. CDR3 size: 15 residues. The CDR3 reads CASSQKSGIGETQYF. The CDR3 region has the DNA TGTGCCAGCAGCCAAAAATCGGGGATCGGAGAGACCCAGTACTTC.

This clone has a count of ten or more. V usage is TRBV2 and J usage is TRBJ2-7; 9 bases agree with TRBD1. There are 15 residues in the CDR3. The junction had 4 bases not matched to a gene; V was cut back by 2 bases and J by 2 bases. The germline V gene has CDR1 SNHLY and CDR2 FYNNEI. The CDR3 loop reads CASSESRTGAYEQYF. The CDR3 DNA is TGTGCCAGCAGTGAATCCCGGACAGGGGCCTACGAGCAGTACTTC. Complete variable domain (other parts from reference TRBV2 and TRBJ2-7): EPEVTQTPSHQVTQMGQEVILRCVPISNHLYFYWYRQILGQKVEFLVSFYNNEISEKSEIFDDQFSVERPDGSNFTLKIRSTKLEDSAMYFCASSESRTGAYEQYFGPGTRLTVT.

This clone was seen repeatedly, ten times or more. The CDR3: CASSADVGGNQPQHF. CDR3 coding DNA: TGCGCCAGCAGCGCCGACGTGGGGGGTAATCAGCCCCAGCATTTT. The rearrangement uses TRBV5-1 and TRBJ1-5; tentative D call: TRBD1 (5 bases). Between the trimmed V and J ends, which lost 4 bases and 4 bases, there was a span of 15 bases. Looked up from germline, CDR1 is SGHRS and CDR2 is YFSETQ. The CDR3 runs to 15 residues.

In its sample, this clone was seen many times. The chain carries TRBV11-2 and TRBJ2-5; no firm D call. This CDR3 is 15 amino acids long. Germline V gives CDR1 SGHAT, CDR2 FQNNGV. Between the trimmed V and J ends, which lost 4 bases and 0 bases, there was a span of 12 bases. The CDR3 protein is CASSSRITDQETQYF. The CDR3 nucleotides read TGTGCCAGCAGCTCCCGAATCACAGACCAAGAGACCCAGTACTTC. Full variable domain (remainder filled in from reference TRBV11-2 and TRBJ2-5): EAGVAQSPRYKIIEKRQSVAFWCNPISGHATLYWYQQILGQGPKLLIQFQNNGVVDDSQLPKDRFSAERLKGVDSTLKIQPAKLEDSAVYLCASSSRITDQETQYFGPGTRLLVL.

In its sample, this clone was seen many times. The CDR3 nucleotides read TGTGCCAGCAGTTTGACAGGGGCAAGAAATCAGCCCCAGCATTTT. Amino acids: CASSLTGARNQPQHF. The chain recombines TRBV28 with TRBJ1-5; 8 nucleotides align to TRBD1. This CDR3 has 15 amino acids. Germline V gene lookup returns CDR1 MDHEN and CDR2 SYDVKM. The V segment lost 3 bases and the J segment 4 bases; nucleotides outside the gene matches: 5.

This clone has at least ten counts. The chain employs TRBV6-6 and TRBJ2-1; D may be TRBD2 (6 bases). The V end lost 6 bases, the J end lost 4 bases, and 19 bases lay between the germline ends. The CDR3 runs 16 residues. Germline V CDR1 and CDR2: MNHNY, SVGAGI (reference sequence). The CDR3 loop is CASSKEGASAYNEQFF. The CDR3 nucleotides read TGTGCCAGCAGCAAGGAAGGGGCTAGCGCATACAATGAGCAGTTCTTC.

At least ten counts were recorded for this clone. V gene TRBV4-3 combines with J gene TRBJ2-1; D gene unclear. V dropped 1 base and J dropped 7 bases, with 14 bases sitting between them. From germline, CDR1 is LGHNA and CDR2 YSLEER. This CDR3 has 15 residues. CDR3 region: CASSQGTGRWNEQFF. The CDR3, as DNA: TGCGCCAGCAGCCAAGGTACGGGTCGCTGGAATGAGCAGTTCTTC.

This clone was detected ten times or more. The V gene is TRBV6-5, the J gene TRBJ2-7; a possible D gene is TRBD1 (5 bases). The CDR3 runs 14 residues. Deletions cut 2 bases from V and 1 base from J, with 9 bases between. Germline-derived CDR1 and CDR2 are MNHEY and SVGAGI. The CDR3 protein is CASSYGASSYEQYF. CDR3 coding DNA: TGTGCCAGCAGTTACGGGGCGTCGTCCTACGAGCAGTACTTC.